This TCR beta chain was found in a study of response to subunit inactivated influenza vaccine. This clonotype was seen repeatedly, ten times or more. Its specificity is unknown. TCRdb called the RT-PCR reads again in MiXCR, with one record for every CDR3 protein. This table holds about 160,000 distinct CDR3 sequences, 9.5% to 13% found once. CDR3 length equals 17 residues. In germline, CDR1 is DFQATT, CDR2 SNEGSKA (reference sequence). V dropped 2 bases and J dropped 2 bases, with 21 bases sitting between them. Study-level points and caveats: New T cells are recruited in small numbers by each seasonal influenza vaccination, according to the authors' suggestion.

The sample was non-naive T cells sorted from PBMCs, taken 40 to 50 days after vaccination. The origin of this receptor is a man in his forties or fifties who received an inactivated influenza vaccine. The chain links TRBV20-1 to TRBJ2-5; no clear D. CDR3 sequence reads: CSARSPAHFEEQETQYF. For the CDR3, the DNA is TGCAGTGCTAGATCCCCGGCCCACTTTGAGGAGCAAGAGACCCAGTACTTC.